Listed below are T cell receptor beta chains from one sample, sequenced in a study of cytomegalovirus exposure and HLA in healthy donors. TCRdb's table, derived via immunoSEQ multiplex PCR, lists solely in-frame clones and lacks some. The sample records 55,000 to 75,000 clones, about 90% being singletons. Sequencing was performed on PBMCs. These receptors were obtained from a man aged 18 to 35 in good health and CMV-seronegative. Each CDR3 is given with its conserved first and last residue. The D gene is left open where the match is weak. Clone size is shown for a subset of rows, as once, few, many or a class of expanded clone.

d_gene,abundance,j_gene,v_gene,CDR3nt,CDR3aa
TRBD1,-,TRBJ1-1,TRBV19,TGTGCCAGTAGTATGAAGGGGGCCAACACTGAAGCTTTCTTT,CASSMKGANTEAFF
TRBD1,-,TRBJ2-7,TRBV19,TGTGCCAGTAGTACTGGACGGGACAGCTACGAGCAGTACTTC,CASSTGRDSYEQYF
-,-,TRBJ1-5,TRBV6-1,TGTGCCAGCAGAAAGACAGGACAGAGCAATCAGCCCCAGCATTTT,CASRKTGQSNQPQHF
-,-,TRBJ2-1,TRBV2,TGTGCCAGCAGTGAAGCGCAACTCCCCAATGAGCAGTTCTTC,CASSEAQLPNEQFF
TRBD2,-,TRBJ2-2,TRBV5-1,TGCGCCAGCAGCACGGGACTAGCAATTAACACCGGGGAGCTGTTTTTT,CASSTGLAINTGELFF
TRBD2,-,TRBJ2-1,TRBV27,TGTGCCAGCAGTTCAGCGGCGGGAGTCGCCTACAATGAGCAGTTCTTC,CASSSAAGVAYNEQFF
-,-,TRBJ2-7,TRBV7-2,TGTGCCAGCAGCTTGTTGGACAGCCGGGACTCCTACGAGCAGTACTTC,CASSLLDSRDSYEQYF
TRBD2,-,TRBJ2-1,TRBV29-1,TGCAGCGTTGAAGATTTACTAGCGGGAGGGCCTGGGAATGAGCAGTTCTTC,CSVEDLLAGGPGNEQFF
TRBD2,few,TRBJ2-1,TRBV2,TGTGCCAGCAGTAGAGCGGGAGATCCGGTCTTC,CASSRAGDPVF
-,-,TRBJ2-7,TRBV30,TGTGCCTGCTGGAGAGGGCGCAGCGAGCAGTACTTC,CACWRGRSEQYF
TRBD1,-,TRBJ2-1,TRBV5-1,TGCGCCAGCAGCGTCGGGACAGTCCACAATGAACAGTTCTTC,CASSVGTVHNEQFF
TRBD1,-,TRBJ2-5,TRBV28,TGTGCCAGCAGAATAGGGACAGCCCAAGAGACCCAGTACTTC,CASRIGTAQETQYF
TRBD2,-,TRBJ2-1,TRBV7-2,TGTGCCAGCAGCCCTATGCTCCGCGGGAGTGGCGATGAGCAGTTCTTC,CASSPMLRGSGDEQFF
-,-,TRBJ1-3,TRBV28,TGTGCCAGCAGTACTCGGGGGATTCCACCTGGAAACACCATATATTTT,CASSTRGIPPGNTIYF
TRBD1,-,TRBJ2-7,TRBV7-2,TGTGCCAGCAGCTGGCTGGGGGGGACAGGGGAGGGACTTAGGCAGTACTTC,CASSWLGGTGEGLRQYF
TRBD1,-,TRBJ1-5,TRBV18,TGTGCCAGCTCGGGACAGGGTAACAATCAGCCCCAGCATTTT,CASSGQGNNQPQHF
TRBD1,-,TRBJ2-2,TRBV30,TGTGCCTGCCAGTCCTGCTGGACAGGGGGCGAGGCCGGGGAGCTGTTTTTT,CACQSCWTGGEAGELFF
TRBD1,-,TRBJ1-5,TRBV6-5,TGTGCCAGCAGGACAGGGGGGAGCAATCAGCCCCAGCATTTT,CASRTGGSNQPQHF
TRBD1,-,TRBJ2-5,TRBV28,TGTGCCAGCCAGGCTCTGGACAGGGGCGGGGAGACCCAGTACTTC,CASQALDRGGETQYF
-,-,TRBJ2-3,TRBV7-2,TGTGCCAGCAGCTTCCCGAGCGGGAGCACAGATACGCAGTATTTT,CASSFPSGSTDTQYF
-,-,TRBJ2-2,TRBV7-9,TGTGCCAGCAGCCGCCCAACGGGTATAGACACCGGGGAGCTGTTTTTT,CASSRPTGIDTGELFF
TRBD2,-,TRBJ2-3,TRBV6-4,TGTGCCAGCAGTGTTGGGACTAGCGGGGGCACAGATACGCAGTATTTT,CASSVGTSGGTDTQYF
-,-,TRBJ1-1,TRBV25-1,TGTGCCAGCAGATTGTCGGTGTACACTGAAGCTTTCTTT,CASRLSVYTEAFF
TRBD1,-,TRBJ2-2,TRBV7-3,TGTGCCAGCAGCCCCCGGACAGGGGGTATGGGCGGGGAGCTGTTTTTT,CASSPRTGGMGGELFF
-,-,TRBJ2-2,TRBV18,TGTGCCAGCTTCACCAGTCGGGGAACCGGGGAGCTGTTTTTT,CASFTSRGTGELFF
TRBD1,-,TRBJ1-5,TRBV28,TGTGCCAGCAGTTTATACGGACAGGCCTTTACGGGCAATCAGCCCCAGCATTTT,CASSLYGQAFTGNQPQHF
TRBD2,once,TRBJ2-2,TRBV6-1,TGTGCCAGCAGTGAAGGACTAGCTCTCGGCGGGGAGCTGTTTTTT,CASSEGLALGGELFF
TRBD1,-,TRBJ1-1,TRBV6-1,TGTGCCACCACGACAGGGATGAACACTGAAGCTTTCTTT,CATTTGMNTEAFF
-,-,TRBJ2-1,TRBV7-2,TGTGCCAGCAGCCCAAACATCAATGAGCAGTTCTTC,CASSPNINEQFF
-,few,TRBJ2-1,TRBV6-6,TGTGCCAGCAGTCCCCCTAGCGCCCCACGGGAGCAGTTCTTC,CASSPPSAPREQFF
-,once,TRBJ2-7,TRBV4-2,TGTGCCAGCAGCCAAGAGAGGTCAAAGAGCTCCTACGAGCAGTACTTC,CASSQERSKSSYEQYF
TRBD2,-,TRBJ2-7,TRBV27,TGTGCCAGCAAGGGGGCACTAGCGGGGAGTTACGAGCAGTACTTC,CASKGALAGSYEQYF
-,-,TRBJ1-1,TRBV2,TGTGCCAGCAGTGACCGCCGGGGACTCAACACTGAAGCTTTCTTT,CASSDRRGLNTEAFF
TRBD2,-,TRBJ2-3,TRBV7-2,TGTGCCAGCAGTCGACTAGCGGCTCCCTACACAGATACGCAGTATTTT,CASSRLAAPYTDTQYF
-,-,TRBJ1-5,TRBV7-4,TGTGCCAGCAGCTTGGACGGAGGTGGCAATCAGCCCCAGCATTTT,CASSLDGGGNQPQHF
-,few,TRBJ2-2,TRBV6-4,TGTGCCAGCAGTGATTGGGAGAACGGGGAGCTGTTTTTT,CASSDWENGELFF
-,-,TRBJ1-1,TRBV18,TGTGCCAGCTCACCACGTGGAGGTACTGAAGCTTTCTTT,CASSPRGGTEAFF
-,once,TRBJ2-3,TRBV12-5,TGTGCTAGTGGTCCGTCAGGGACAGATACGCAGTATTTT,CASGPSGTDTQYF
-,-,TRBJ2-4,TRBV30,TGTGCCTGGCTAGGAGACATTCAGTACTTC,CAWLGDIQYF